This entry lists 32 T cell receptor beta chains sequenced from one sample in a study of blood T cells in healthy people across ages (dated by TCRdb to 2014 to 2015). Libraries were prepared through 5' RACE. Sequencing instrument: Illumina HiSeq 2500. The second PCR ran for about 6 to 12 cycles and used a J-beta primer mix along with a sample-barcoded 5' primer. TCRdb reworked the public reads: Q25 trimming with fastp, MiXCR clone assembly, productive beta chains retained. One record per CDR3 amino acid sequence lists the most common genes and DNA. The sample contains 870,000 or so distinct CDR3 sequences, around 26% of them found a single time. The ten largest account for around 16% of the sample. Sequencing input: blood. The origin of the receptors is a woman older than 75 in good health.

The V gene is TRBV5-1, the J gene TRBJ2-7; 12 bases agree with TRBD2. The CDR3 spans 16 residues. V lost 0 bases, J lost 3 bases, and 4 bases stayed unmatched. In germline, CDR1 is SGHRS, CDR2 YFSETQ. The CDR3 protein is CASSLGASGGVYEQYF. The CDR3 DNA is TGCGCCAGCAGCTTGGGGGCTAGCGGGGGGGTCTACGAGCAGTACTTC.

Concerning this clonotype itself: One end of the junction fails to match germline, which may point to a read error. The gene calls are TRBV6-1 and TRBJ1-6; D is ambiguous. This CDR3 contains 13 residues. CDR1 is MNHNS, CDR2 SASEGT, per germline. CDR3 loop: CASSEAPNSPPHF. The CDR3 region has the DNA TGTGCCAGCAGTGAGGCTCCGAATTCACCCCCCCACTTT.

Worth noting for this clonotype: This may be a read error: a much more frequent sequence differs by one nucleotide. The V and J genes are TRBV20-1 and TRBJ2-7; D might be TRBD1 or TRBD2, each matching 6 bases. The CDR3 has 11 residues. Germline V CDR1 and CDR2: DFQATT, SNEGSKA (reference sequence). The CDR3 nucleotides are TGCAGGGCTAGGGGGGAGAACGAGCAGTACTTC. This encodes CRARGENEQYF.

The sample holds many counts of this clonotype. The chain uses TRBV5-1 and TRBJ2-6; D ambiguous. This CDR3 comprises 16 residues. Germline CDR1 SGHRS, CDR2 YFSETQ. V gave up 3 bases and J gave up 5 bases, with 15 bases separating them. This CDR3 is CASSSGWSGRANVLTF. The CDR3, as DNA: TGCGCCAGCAGCTCCGGGTGGTCAGGCCGGGCCAACGTCCTGACTTTC. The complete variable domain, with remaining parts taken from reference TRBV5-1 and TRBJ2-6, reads KAGVTQTPRYLIKTRGQQVTLSCSPISGHRSVSWYQQTPGQGLQFLFEYFSETQRNKGNFPGRFSGRQFSNSRSEMNVSTLELGDSALYLCASSSGWSGRANVLTFGAGSRLTVL.

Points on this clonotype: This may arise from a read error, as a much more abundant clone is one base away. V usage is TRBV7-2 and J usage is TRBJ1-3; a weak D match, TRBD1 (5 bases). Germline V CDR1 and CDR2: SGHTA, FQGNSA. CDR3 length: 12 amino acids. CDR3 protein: CASSLQGNTVYF. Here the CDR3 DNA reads TGTGCCAGCAGCTTACAGGGAAACACCGTATATTTT.

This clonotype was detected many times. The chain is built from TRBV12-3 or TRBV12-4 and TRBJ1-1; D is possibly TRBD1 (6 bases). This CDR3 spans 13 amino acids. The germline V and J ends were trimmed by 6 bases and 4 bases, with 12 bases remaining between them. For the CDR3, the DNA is TGTGCCAGCAGGGAGAGGGGGGGCACTGAAGCTTTCTTT. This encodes CASRERGGTEAFF.

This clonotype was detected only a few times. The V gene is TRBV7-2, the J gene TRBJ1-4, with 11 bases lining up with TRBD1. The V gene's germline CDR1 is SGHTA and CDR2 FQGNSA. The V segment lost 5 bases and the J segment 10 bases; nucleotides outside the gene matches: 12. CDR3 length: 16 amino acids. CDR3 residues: CASSLQPGQGAGKLFF. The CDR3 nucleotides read TGTGCCAGCAGCCTCCAACCCGGACAGGGGGCTGGAAAACTGTTTTTT.

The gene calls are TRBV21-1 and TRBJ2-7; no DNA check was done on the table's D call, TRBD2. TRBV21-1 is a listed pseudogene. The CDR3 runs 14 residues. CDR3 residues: CASSKELAGNEQYF. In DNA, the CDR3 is TGTGCCAGCAGCAAAGAACTAGCTGGAAACGAGCAGTACTTC.

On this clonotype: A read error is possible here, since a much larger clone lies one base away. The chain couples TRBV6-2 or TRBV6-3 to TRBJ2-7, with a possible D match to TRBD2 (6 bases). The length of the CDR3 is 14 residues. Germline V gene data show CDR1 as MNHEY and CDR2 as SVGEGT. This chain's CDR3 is CASRGIAVSYGQYF. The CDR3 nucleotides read TGTGCCAGCAGGGGAATAGCGGTTTCCTACGGGCAGTACTTC.

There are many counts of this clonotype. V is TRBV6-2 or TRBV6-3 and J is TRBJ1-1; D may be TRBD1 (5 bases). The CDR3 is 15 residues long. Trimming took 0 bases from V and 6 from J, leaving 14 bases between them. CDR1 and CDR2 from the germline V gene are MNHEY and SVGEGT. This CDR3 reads CASSYSTQGEAEAFF. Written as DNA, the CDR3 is TGTGCCAGCAGTTACTCGACGCAGGGCGAGGCTGAAGCTTTCTTT.

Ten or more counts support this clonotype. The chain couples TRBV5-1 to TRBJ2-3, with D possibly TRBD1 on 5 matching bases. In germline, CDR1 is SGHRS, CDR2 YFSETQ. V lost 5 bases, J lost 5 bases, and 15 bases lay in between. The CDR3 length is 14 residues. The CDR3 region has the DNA TGCGCCAGCAGTCCCCGGCAGGGTCAAGATACGCAGTATTTT. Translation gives CASSPRQGQDTQYF. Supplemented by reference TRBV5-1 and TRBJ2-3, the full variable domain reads KAGVTQTPRYLIKTRGQQVTLSCSPISGHRSVSWYQQTPGQGLQFLFEYFSETQRNKGNFPGRFSGRQFSNSRSEMNVSTLELGDSALYLCASSPRQGQDTQYFGPGTRLTVL.

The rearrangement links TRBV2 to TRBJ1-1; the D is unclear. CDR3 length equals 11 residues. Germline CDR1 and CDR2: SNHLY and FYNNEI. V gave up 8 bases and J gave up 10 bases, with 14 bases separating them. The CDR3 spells CASPSGNGAFF. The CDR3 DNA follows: TGTGCCAGCCCCTCTGGGAATGGAGCTTTCTTT.

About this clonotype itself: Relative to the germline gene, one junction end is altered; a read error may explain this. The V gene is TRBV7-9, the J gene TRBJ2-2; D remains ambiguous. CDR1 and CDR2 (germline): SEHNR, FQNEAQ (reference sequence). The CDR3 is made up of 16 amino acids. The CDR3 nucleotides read TGTGCCAACAGCTTAAAGGGCGGAGAAAACACCGGGGAGCTGTTTTTT. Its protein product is CANSLKGGENTGELFF.

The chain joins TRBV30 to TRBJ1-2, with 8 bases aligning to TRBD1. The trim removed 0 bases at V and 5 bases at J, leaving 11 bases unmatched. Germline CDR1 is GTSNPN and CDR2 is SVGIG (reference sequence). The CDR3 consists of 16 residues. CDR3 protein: CAWSVFRGPVNYGYTF. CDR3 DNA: TGTGCCTGGAGTGTTTTCAGGGGGCCAGTTAATTATGGCTACACCTTC.

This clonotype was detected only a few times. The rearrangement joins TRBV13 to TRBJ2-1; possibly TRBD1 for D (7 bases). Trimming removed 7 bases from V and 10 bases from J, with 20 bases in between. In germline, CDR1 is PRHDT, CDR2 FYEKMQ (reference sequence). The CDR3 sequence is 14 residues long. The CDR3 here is CASTPGGTWVEQFF. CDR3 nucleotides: TGTGCCAGCACTCCAGGGGGGACGTGGGTCGAGCAGTTCTTC.

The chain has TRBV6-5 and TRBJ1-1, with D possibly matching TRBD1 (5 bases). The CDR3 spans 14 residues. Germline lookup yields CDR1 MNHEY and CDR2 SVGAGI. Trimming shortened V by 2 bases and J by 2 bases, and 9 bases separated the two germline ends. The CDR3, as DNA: TGTGCCAGCAGTTACGACAGCGCCAACACTGAAGCTTTCTTT. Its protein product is CASSYDSANTEAFF.

The CDR3 spells CASIGTGQTEAFF. The CDR3 DNA follows: TGTGCCAGCATCGGGACGGGACAGACTGAAGCTTTCTTT. The rearrangement uses TRBV3-1 and TRBJ1-1, with 7 bases matching TRBD1. Germline V gives CDR1 LGHDT, CDR2 YNNKEL (reference sequence). The CDR3 has 13 residues. The V segment lost 7 bases and the J segment 5 bases; nucleotides outside the gene matches: 7.

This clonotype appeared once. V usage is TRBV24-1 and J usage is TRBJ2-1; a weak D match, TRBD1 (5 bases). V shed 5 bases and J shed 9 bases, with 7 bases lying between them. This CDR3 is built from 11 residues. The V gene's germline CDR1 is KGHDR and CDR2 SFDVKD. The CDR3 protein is CATSVDSEQFF. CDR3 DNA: TGTGCCACCAGTGTCGACAGTGAGCAGTTCTTC.

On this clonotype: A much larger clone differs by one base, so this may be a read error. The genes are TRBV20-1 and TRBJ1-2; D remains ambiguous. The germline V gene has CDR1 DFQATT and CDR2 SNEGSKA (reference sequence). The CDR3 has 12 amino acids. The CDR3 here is CGASSGEDGYTF. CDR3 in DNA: TGCGGTGCTAGTTCCGGAGAAGATGGCTACACCTTC.

The CDR3 DNA sequence: TGTGCCAGCAGCACCATGACAGATGAAAAACTGTTTTTT. The encoded protein is CASSTMTDEKLFF. This sequence joins TRBV7-2 and TRBJ1-4, with D maybe TRBD1 (5 bases). This CDR3 region has 13 residues. Trimming took 5 bases from V and 6 from J, leaving 10 bases between them. Germline CDR1 and CDR2: SGHTA and FQGNSA.

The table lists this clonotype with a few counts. The CDR3 nucleotides read TGCGCCAGCAGCCCCGGTCTGGGCGGGGATCAGCCCCAGCATTTT. It is translated as CASSPGLGGDQPQHF. V usage is TRBV5-1 and J usage is TRBJ1-5, with D uncertain. This CDR3 contains 15 residues. The germline V gene encodes CDR1 SGHRS and CDR2 YFSETQ. V was trimmed by 4 bases and J by 5 bases, leaving 16 bases between them.

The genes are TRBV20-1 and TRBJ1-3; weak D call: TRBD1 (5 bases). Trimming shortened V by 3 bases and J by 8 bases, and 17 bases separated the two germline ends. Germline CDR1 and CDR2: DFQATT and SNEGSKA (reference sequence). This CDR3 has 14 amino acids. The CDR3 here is CSASRVQEVDTIYF. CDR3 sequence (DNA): TGCAGTGCTAGCAGGGTTCAGGAGGTCGACACCATATATTTT.

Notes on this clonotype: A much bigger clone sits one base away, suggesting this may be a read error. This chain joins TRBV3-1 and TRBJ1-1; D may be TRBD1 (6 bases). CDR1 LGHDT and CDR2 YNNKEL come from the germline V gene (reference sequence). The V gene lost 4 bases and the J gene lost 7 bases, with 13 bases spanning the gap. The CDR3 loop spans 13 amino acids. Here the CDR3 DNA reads TGTGCCAGCAGCCTACGAGGGGGGGGTGAAGCTTTCTTT. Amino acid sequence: CASSLRGGGEAFF.

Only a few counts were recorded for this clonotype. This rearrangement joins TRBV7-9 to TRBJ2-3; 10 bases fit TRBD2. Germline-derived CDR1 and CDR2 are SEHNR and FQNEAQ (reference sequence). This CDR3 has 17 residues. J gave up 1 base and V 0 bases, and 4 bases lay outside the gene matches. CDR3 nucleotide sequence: TGTGCCAGCAGCTTAGCCCTAGCGGGGGCGCGCACAGATACGCAGTATTTT. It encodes CASSLALAGARTDTQYF.

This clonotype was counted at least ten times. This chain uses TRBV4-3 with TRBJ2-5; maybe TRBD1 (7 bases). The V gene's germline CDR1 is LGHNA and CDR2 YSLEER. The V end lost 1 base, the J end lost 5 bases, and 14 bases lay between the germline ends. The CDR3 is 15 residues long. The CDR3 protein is CASSQGGGGGETQYF. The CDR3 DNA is TGCGCCAGCAGCCAAGGAGGGGGCGGAGGGGAGACCCAGTACTTC.

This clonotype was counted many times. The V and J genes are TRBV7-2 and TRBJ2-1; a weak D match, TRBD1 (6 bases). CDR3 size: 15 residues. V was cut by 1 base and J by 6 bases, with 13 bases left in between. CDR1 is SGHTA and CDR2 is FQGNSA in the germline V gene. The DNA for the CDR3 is TGTGCCAGCAGCTTAGAGGGGGTCCCCTTCAATGAGCAGTTCTTC. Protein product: CASSLEGVPFNEQFF.

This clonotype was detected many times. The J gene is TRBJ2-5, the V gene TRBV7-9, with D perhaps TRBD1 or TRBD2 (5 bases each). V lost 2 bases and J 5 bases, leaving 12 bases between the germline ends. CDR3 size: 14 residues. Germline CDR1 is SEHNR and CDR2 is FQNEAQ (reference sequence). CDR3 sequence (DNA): TGTGCCAGCAGCTTATTGGCAGGGAGCGAGACCCAGTACTTC. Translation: CASSLLAGSETQYF.

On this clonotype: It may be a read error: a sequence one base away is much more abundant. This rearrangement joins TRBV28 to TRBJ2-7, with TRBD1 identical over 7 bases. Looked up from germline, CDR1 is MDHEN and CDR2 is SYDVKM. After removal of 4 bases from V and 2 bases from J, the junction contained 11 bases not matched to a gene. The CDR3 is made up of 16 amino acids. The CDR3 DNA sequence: TGTGCCAGCAGTTCCCCACAGGGGAAGGGGCCCTACGAGCAGTACTTC. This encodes CASSSPQGKGPYEQYF. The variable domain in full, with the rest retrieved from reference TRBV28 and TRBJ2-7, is DVKVTQSSRYLVKRTGEKVFLECVQDMDHENMFWYRQDPGLGLRLIYFSYDVKMKEKGDIPEGYSVSREKKERFSLILESASTNQTSMYLCASSSPQGKGPYEQYFGPGTRLTVT.

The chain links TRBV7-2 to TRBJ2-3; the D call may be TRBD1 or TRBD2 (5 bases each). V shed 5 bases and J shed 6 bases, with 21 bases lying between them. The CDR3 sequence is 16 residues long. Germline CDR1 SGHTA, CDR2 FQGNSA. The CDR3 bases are TGTGCCAGCAGCCCAAGGCACCAGGGAGAAGCGGATACGCAGTATTTT. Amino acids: CASSPRHQGEADTQYF.

The CDR3 region is CASSLEYGFWGYTF. The DNA of the CDR3 is TGTGCCAGCAGCTTGGAGTATGGTTTCTGGGGCTACACCTTC. The genes are TRBV5-6 and TRBJ1-2, with unresolved D. The CDR3 runs 14 residues. V lost 0 bases and J 8 bases, leaving 14 bases between the germline ends. Per the germline V gene, CDR1 is SGHDT and CDR2 is YYEEEE.

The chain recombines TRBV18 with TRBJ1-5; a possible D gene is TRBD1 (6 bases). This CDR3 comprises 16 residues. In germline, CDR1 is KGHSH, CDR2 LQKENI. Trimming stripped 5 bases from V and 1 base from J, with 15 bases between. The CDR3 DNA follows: TGTGCCAGCTCATCCACAGGGTTGGGCAGCAATCAGCCCCAGCATTTT. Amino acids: CASSSTGLGSNQPQHF.

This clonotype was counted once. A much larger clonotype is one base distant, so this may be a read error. Here the CDR3 reads CAGKVRDRAYGFTF. In nucleotides, the CDR3 is TGTGCCGGTAAAGTCCGGGACAGGGCCTATGGCTTCACCTTC. The gene calls are TRBV30 and TRBJ1-2; the match to TRBD1 covers 9 bases. There are 14 residues in the CDR3. The germline V gene has CDR1 GTSNPN and CDR2 SVGIG (reference sequence).